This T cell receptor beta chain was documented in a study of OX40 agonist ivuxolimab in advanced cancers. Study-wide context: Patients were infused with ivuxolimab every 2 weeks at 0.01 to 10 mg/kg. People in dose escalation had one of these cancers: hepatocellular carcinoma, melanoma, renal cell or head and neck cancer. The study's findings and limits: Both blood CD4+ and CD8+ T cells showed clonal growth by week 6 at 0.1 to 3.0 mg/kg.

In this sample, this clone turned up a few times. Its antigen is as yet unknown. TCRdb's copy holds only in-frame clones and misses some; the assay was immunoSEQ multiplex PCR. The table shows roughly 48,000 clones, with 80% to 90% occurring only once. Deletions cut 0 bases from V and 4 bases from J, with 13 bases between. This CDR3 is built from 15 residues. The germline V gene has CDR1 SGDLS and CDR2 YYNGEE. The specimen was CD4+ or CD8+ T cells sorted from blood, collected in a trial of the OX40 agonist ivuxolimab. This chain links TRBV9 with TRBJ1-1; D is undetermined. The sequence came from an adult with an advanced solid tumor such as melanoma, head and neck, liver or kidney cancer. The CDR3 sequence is CASSVEGGEPTEAFF. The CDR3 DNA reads TGTGCCAGCAGCGTAGAAGGTGGGGAGCCCACTGAAGCTTTCTTT.